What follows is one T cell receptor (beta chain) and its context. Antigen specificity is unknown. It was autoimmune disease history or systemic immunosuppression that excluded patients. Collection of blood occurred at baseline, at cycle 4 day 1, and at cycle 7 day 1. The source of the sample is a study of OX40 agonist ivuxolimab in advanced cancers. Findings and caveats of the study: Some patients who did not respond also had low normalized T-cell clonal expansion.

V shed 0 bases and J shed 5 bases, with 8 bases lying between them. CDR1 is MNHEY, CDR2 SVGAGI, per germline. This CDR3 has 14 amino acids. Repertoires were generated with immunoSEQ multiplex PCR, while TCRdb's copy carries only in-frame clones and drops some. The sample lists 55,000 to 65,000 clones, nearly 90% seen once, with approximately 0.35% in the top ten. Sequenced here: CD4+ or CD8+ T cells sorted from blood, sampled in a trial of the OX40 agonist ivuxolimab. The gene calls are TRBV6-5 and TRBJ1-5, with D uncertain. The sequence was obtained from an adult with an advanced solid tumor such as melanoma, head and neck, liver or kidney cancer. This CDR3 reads CASSYSGRDQPQHF. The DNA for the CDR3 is TGTGCCAGCAGTTACTCAGGGAGAGATCAGCCCCAGCATTTT.